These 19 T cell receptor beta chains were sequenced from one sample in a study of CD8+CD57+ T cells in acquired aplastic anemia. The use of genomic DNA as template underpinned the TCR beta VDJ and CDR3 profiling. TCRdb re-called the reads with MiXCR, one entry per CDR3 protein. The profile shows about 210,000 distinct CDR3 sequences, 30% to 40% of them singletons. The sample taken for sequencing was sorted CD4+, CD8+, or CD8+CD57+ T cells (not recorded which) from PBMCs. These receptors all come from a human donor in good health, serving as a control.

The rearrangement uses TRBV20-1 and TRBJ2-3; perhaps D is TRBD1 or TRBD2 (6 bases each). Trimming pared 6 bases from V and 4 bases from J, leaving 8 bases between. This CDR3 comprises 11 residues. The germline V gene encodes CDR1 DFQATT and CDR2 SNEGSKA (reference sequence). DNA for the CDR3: TGCAGTGCGGGGGGCGCAGATACGCAGTATTTT. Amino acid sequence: CSAGGADTQYF.

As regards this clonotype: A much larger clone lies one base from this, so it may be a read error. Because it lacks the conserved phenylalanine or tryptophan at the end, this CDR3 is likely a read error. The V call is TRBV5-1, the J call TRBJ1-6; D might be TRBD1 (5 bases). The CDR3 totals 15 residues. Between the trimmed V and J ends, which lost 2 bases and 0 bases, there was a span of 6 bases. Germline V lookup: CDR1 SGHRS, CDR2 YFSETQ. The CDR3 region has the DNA TGCGCCAGCAGCTTTGGGGCCTCCTATAATTCACCCCTCCACCTT. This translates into CASSFGASYNSPLHL.

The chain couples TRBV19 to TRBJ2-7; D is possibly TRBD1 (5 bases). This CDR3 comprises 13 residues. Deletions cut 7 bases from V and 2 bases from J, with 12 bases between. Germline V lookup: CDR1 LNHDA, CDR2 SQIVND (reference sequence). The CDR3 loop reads CASTRGGPYEQYF. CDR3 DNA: TGTGCCAGTACTAGGGGCGGCCCCTACGAGCAGTACTTC.

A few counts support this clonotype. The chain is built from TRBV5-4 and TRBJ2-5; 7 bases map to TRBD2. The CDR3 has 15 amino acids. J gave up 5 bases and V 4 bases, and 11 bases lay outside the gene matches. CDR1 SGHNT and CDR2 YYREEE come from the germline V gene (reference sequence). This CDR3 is CASSASGTTSETQYF. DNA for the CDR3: TGTGCCAGCAGCGCAAGCGGGACTACTTCTGAGACCCAGTACTTC.

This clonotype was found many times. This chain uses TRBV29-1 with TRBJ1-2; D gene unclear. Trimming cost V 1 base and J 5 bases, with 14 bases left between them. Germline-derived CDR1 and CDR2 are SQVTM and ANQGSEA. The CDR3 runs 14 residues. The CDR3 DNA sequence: TGCAGCGTTGAAGTATTTTCGGACGGGTATGGCTACACCTTC. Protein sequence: CSVEVFSDGYGYTF.

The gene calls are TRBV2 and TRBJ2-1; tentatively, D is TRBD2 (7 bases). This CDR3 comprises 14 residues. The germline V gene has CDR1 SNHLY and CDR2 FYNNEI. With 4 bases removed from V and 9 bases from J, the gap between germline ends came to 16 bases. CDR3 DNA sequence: TGTGCCAGCAGTGGGGGGACGGGGGGCGGTGAGCAGTTCTTC. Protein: CASSGGTGGGEQFF.

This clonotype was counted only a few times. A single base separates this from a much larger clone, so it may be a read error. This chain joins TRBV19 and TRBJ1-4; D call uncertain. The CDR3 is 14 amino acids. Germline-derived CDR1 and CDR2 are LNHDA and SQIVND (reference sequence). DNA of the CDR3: TGTGCCAGTAGTATAGTCCGGCGTAATGAAAGACTGTTTTTT. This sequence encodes CASSIVRRNERLFF.

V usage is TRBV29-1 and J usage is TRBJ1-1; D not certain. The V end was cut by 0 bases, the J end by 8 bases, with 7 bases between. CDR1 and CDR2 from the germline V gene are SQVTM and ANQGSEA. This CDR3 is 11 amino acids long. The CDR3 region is CSVEEAIEAFF. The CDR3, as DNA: TGCAGCGTTGAAGAGGCGATAGAAGCTTTCTTT.

CDR3 region: CASSLYRGEAFF. CDR3 coding DNA: TGTGCCAGCAGCTTATATCGGGGGGAAGCTTTCTTT. This sequence joins TRBV7-9 and TRBJ1-1; D possibly corresponds to TRBD1 (5 bases). CDR3 size: 12 residues. Germline V gene lookup returns CDR1 SEHNR and CDR2 FQNEAQ (reference sequence). V was trimmed by 2 bases and J by 8 bases, leaving 9 bases between them.

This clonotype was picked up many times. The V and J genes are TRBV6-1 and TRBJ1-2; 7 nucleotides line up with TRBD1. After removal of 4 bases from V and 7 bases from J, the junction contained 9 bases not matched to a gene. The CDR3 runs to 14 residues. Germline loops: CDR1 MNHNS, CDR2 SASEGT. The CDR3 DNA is TGTGCCAGCAGTGGACAGGGAGTAGGTTCTGGCTACACCTTC. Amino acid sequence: CASSGQGVGSGYTF.

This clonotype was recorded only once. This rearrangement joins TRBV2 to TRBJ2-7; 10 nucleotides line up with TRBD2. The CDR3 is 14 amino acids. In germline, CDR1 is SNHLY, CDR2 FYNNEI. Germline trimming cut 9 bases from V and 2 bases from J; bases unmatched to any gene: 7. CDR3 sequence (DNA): TGTGCCAGATGGCGGACTAGCGGTACCTACGAGCAGTACTTC. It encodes CARWRTSGTYEQYF.

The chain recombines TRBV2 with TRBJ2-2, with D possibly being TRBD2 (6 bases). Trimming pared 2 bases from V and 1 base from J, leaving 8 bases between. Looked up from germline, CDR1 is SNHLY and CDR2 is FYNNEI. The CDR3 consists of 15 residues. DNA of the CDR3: TGTGCCAGCAGTGAATTCGGGGGGAACACCGGGGAGCTGTTTTTT. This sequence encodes CASSEFGGNTGELFF.

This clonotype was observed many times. CDR3 DNA: TGTGCCAGCGGTAAAGCGGGAGGCACTGAAGCTTTCTTT. It yields the protein CASGKAGGTEAFF. The chain has TRBV11-3 and TRBJ1-1; D is undetermined. Germline CDR1 reads SGHNT; CDR2 reads YENEEA. CDR3 size: 13 residues. Deletions cut 8 bases from V and 4 bases from J, with 14 bases between.

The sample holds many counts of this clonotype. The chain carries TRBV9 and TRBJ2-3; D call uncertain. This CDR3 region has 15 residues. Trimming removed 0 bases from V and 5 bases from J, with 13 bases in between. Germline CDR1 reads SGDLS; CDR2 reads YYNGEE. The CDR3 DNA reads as TGTGCCAGCAGCGTAGCTTCGAGCCGAGGAGATACGCAGTATTTT. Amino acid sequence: CASSVASSRGDTQYF.

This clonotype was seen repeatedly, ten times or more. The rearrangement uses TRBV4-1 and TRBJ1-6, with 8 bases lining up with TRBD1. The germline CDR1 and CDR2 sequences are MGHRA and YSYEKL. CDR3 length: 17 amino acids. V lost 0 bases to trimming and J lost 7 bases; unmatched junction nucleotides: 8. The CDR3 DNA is TGCGCCAGCAGCCAAGATTCACGGACAGGGCTAAATTCACCCCTCCACTTT. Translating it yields CASSQDSRTGLNSPLHF.

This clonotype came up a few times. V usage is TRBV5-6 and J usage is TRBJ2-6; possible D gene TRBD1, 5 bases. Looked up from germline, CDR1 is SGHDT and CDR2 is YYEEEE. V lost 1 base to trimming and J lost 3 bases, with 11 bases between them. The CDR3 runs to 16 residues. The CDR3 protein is CASSLPAGNGANVLTF. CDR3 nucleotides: TGTGCCAGCAGCTTGCCTGCAGGGAATGGGGCCAACGTCCTGACTTTC. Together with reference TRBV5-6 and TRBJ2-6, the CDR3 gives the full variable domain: DAGVTQSPTHLIKTRGQQVTLRCSPKSGHDTVSWYQQALGQGPQFIFQYYEEEERQRGNFPDRFSGHQFPNYSSELNVNALLLGDSALYLCASSLPAGNGANVLTFGAGSRLTVL.

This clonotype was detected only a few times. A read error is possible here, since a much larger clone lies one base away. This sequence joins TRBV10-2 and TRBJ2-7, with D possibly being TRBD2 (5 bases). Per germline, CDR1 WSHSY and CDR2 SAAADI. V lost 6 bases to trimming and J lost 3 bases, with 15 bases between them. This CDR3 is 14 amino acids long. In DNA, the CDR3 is TGCGCCAGCAGCTCCCTCGGGAACCGCTACGAGCAGTACTTC. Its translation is CASSSLGNRYEQYF.

The CDR3 nucleotides read TGCAGTGCTAGAGACCCGAACAGGGGCTACGAGCAGTACTTC. Translated: CSARDPNRGYEQYF. V is TRBV20-1 and J is TRBJ2-7; 7 bases match TRBD1. The CDR3 covers 14 residues. V lost 0 bases, J lost 3 bases, and 5 bases stayed unmatched. Germline V lookup: CDR1 DFQATT, CDR2 SNEGSKA (reference sequence).

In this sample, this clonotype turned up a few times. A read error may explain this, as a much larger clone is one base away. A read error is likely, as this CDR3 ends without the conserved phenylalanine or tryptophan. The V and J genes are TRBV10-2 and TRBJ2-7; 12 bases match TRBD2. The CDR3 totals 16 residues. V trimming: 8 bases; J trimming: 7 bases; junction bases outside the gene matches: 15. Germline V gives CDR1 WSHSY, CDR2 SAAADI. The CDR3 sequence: CASGRIPSGRALEQYL. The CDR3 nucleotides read TGCGCCAGCGGAAGAATCCCTAGCGGGAGGGCCCTAGAGCAGTACCTC.